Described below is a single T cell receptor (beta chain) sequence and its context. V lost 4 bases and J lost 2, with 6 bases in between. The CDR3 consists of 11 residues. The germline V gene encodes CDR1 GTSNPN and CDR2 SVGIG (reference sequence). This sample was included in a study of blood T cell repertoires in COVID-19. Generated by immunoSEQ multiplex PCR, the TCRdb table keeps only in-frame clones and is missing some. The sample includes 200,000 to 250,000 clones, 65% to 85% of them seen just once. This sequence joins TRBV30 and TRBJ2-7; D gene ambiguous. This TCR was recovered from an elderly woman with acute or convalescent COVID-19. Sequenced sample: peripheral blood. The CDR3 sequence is CAWIKPYEQYF. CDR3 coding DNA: TGTGCCTGGATTAAGCCCTACGAGCAGTACTTC.